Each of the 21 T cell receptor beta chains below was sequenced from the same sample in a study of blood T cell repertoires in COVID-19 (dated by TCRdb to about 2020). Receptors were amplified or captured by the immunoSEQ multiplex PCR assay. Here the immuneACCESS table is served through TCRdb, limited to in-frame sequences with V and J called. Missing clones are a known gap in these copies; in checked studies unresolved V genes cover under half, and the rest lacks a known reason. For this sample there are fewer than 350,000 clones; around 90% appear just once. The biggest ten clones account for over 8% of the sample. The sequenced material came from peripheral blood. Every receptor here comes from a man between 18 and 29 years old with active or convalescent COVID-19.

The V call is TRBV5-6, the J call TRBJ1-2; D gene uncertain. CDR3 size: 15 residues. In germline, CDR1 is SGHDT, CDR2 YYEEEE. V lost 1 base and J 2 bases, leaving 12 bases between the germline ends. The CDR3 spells CASSLSHARNYGYTF. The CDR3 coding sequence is TGTGCCAGCAGCTTGTCACATGCGAGGAACTATGGCTACACCTTC.

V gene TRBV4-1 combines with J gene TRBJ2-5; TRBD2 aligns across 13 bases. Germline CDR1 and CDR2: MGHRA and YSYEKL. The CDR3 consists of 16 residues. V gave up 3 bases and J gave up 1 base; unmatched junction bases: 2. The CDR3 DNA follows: TGCGCCAGCAGCCATTGGACTAGCGGGGGCCAAGAGACCCAGTACTTC. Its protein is CASSHWTSGGQETQYF.

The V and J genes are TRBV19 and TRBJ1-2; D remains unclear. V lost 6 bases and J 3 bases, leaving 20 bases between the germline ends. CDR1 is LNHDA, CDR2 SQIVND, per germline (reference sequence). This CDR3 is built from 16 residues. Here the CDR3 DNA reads TGTGCCAGTAGCACCACGACACCCCATTCGGACTATGGCTACACCTTC. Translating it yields CASSTTTPHSDYGYTF.

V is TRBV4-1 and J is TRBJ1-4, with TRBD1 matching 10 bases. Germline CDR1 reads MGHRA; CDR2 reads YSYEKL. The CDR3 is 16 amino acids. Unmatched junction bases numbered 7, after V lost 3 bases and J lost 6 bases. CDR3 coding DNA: TGCGCCAGCAGCCACGGAACCGGGACAGGGGATGAAAAACTGTTTTTT. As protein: CASSHGTGTGDEKLFF.

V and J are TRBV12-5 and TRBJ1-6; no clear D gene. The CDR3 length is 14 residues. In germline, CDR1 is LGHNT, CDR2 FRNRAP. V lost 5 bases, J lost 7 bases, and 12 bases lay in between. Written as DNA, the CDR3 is TGTGCTAGTGGTGAAGAACACCCCAATTCACCCCTCCACTTT. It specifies CASGEEHPNSPLHF.

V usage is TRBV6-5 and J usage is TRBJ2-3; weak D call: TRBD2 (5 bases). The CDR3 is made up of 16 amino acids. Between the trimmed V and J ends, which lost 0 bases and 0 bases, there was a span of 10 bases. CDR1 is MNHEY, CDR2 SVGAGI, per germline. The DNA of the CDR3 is TGTGCCAGCAGTTACTCAGAGGGTGCGAGCACAGATACGCAGTATTTT. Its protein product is CASSYSEGASTDTQYF.

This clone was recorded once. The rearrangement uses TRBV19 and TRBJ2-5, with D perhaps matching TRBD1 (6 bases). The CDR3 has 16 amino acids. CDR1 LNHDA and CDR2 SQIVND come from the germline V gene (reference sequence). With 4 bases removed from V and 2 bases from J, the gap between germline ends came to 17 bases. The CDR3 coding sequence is TGTGCCAGTAGTAGTCGCCGCTCAGGGGCTCAAGAGACCCAGTACTTC. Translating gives CASSSRRSGAQETQYF.

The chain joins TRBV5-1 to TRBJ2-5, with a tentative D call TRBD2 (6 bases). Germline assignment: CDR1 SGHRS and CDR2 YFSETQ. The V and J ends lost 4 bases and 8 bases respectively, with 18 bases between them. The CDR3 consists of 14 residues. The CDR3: CASSPGKRAETQYF. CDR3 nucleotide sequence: TGCGCCAGCAGCCCGGGCAAGCGGGCGGAAACCCAGTACTTC.

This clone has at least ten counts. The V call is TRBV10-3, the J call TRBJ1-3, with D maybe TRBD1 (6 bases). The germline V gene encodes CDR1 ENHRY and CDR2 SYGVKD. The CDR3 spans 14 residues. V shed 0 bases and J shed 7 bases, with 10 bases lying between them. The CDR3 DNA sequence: TGTGCCATCAGTGAGTCGGACAGAGGGAACACCATATATTTT. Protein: CAISESDRGNTIYF.

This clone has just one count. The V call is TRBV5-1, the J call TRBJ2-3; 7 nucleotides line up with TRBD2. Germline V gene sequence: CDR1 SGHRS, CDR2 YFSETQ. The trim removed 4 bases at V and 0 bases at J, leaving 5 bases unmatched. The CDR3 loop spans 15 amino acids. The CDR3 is CASSASGESTDTQYF. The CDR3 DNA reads TGCGCCAGCAGCGCCAGCGGGGAAAGCACAGATACGCAGTATTTT. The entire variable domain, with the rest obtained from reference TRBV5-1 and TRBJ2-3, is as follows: KAGVTQTPRYLIKTRGQQVTLSCSPISGHRSVSWYQQTPGQGLQFLFEYFSETQRNKGNFPGRFSGRQFSNSRSEMNVSTLELGDSALYLCASSASGESTDTQYFGPGTRLTVL.

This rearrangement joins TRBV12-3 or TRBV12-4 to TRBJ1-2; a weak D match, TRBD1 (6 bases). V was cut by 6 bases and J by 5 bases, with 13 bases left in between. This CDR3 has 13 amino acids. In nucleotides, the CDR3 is TGTGCCAGCAGGCCCCCGACAGGTTATGGCTACACCTTC. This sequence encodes CASRPPTGYGYTF.

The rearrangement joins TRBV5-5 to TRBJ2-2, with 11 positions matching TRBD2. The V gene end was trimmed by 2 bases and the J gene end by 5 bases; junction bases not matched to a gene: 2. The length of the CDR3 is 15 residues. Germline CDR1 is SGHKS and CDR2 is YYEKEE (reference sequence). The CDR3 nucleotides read TGTGCCAGCAGCTTTGGGACTAGCGGTACCGGGGAGCTGTTTTTT. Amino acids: CASSFGTSGTGELFF.

CDR3 loop: CASSLGGAETQYF. The CDR3 nucleotides read TGTGCCAGCAGTTTGGGGGGGGCGGAAACGCAGTATTTT. The rearrangement uses TRBV27 and TRBJ2-3; tentative D call: TRBD2 (7 bases). With 3 bases removed from V and 9 bases from J, the gap between germline ends came to 13 bases. The CDR3 totals 13 residues. Germline CDR1 reads MNHEY; CDR2 reads SMNVEV (reference sequence).

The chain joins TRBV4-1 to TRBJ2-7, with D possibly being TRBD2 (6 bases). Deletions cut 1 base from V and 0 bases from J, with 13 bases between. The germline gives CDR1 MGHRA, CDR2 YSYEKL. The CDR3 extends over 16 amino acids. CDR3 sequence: CASSQVPGLVSYEQYF. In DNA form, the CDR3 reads TGCGCCAGCAGCCAAGTACCGGGACTGGTCTCCTACGAGCAGTACTTC.

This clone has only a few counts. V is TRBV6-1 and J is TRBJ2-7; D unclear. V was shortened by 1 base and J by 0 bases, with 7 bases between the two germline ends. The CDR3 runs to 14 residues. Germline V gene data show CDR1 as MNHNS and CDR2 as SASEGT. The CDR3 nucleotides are TGTGCCAGCAGTGAAGGGTCTAGCTCCTACGAGCAGTACTTC. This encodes CASSEGSSSYEQYF.

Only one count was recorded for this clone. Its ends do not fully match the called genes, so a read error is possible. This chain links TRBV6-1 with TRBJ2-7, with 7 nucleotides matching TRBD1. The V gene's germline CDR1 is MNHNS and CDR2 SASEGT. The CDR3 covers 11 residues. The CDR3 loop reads CASTEWDSRTF. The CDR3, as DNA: TGTGCCAGCACTGAATGGGACAGTAGAACCTTC.

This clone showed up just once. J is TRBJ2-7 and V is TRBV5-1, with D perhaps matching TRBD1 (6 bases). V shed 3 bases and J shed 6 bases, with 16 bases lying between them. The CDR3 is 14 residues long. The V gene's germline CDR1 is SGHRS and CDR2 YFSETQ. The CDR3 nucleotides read TGCGCCAGCAGCTCCGGGACACCGCCGATCGAGCAGTACTTC. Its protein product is CASSSGTPPIEQYF.

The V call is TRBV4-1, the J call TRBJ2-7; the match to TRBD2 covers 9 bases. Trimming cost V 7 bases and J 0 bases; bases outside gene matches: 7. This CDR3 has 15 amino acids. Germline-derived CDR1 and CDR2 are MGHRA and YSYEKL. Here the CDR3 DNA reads TGCGCCAGCACCCCGAGACTAGCGGACTCCTACGAGCAGTACTTC. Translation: CASTPRLADSYEQYF.

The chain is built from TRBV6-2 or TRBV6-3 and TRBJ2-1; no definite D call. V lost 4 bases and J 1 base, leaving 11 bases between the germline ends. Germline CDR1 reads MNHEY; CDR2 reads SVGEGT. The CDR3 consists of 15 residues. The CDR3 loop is CASSFDWSSYNEQFF. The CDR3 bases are TGTGCCAGCAGTTTTGACTGGAGTTCCTACAATGAGCAGTTCTTC.

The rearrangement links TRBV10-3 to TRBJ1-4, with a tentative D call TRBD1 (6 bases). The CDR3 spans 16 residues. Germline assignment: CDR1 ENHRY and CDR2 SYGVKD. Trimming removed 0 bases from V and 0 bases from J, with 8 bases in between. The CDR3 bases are TGTGCCATCAGTGAGTCAAAGGGGGCAACTAATGAAAAACTGTTTTTT. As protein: CAISESKGATNEKLFF.

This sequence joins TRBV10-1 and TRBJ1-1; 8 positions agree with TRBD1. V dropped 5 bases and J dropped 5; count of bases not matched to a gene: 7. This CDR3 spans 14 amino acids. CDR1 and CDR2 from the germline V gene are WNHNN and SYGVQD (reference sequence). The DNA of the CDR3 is TGCGCCAGCAGTAGGGACAGGTCCGAGACTGAAGCTTTCTTT. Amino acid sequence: CASSRDRSETEAFF.